These T cell receptor beta chains were read from a single sample in a study of shared clonotypes between healthy human individuals. Produced via immunoSEQ multiplex PCR; TCRdb's table is partial and in-frame only. There are about 2.5 million clones in the sample; around 92% occur only once, and roughly 0.34% lies in the top ten. The sample consisted of naive CD4+ T cells from PBMCs. These receptors were collected from a man between 18 and 29 years old in good health. Some clones in this sample may be carry-over from other donors' samples. Both conserved end residues are part of each CDR3. The D gene is left open where the match is weak. Clone size is stated in some rows and not others, as once, few, many or a class when expanded.

CDR3aa,CDR3nt,d_gene,v_gene,j_gene,abundance
CSVEEPDRRDQPQHF,TGCAGCGTTGAAGAACCGGACAGGAGAGATCAGCCCCAGCATTTT,TRBD1,TRBV29-1,TRBJ1-5,NA
CASSDRDRYNEQFF,TGTGCCAGCAGTGATAGGGACAGGTACAATGAGCAGTTCTTC,TRBD1,TRBV2,TRBJ2-1,once
CAISESMRVYEQYF,TGTGCCATCAGTGAGTCGATGCGGGTCTACGAGCAGTACTTC,NA,TRBV10-3,TRBJ2-7,NA
CASSMFRNSNQPQHF,TGTGCCAGTAGTATGTTTAGGAATAGCAATCAGCCCCAGCATTTT,NA,TRBV19,TRBJ1-5,NA
CASSLGGANTGELFF,TGTGCCAGCAGCTTGGGGGGCGCGAACACCGGGGAGCTGTTTTTT,NA,TRBV7-9,TRBJ2-2,NA
CASSSIGARVEYF,TGTGCCAGCAGCTCGATCGGTGCCCGTGTCGAGTACTTC,NA,TRBV7-8,TRBJ2-4,NA
CASSQQTGLPYNEQFF,TGCGCCAGCAGCCAGCAGACAGGGTTACCCTACAATGAGCAGTTCTTC,TRBD1,TRBV4-1,TRBJ2-1,NA
CASRPQRSTGELFF,TGTGCCAGCAGACCGCAGCGGAGCACCGGGGAGCTGTTTTTT,NA,TRBV7-2,TRBJ2-2,NA
CASGDSYEQYF,TGCGCCAGCGGGGACTCCTACGAGCAGTACTTC,NA,TRBV4-1,TRBJ2-7,NA
CASSLVVEGLGELFF,TGTGCCAGCAGCTTAGTTGTTGAAGGGCTCGGGGAGCTGTTTTTT,NA,TRBV7-2,TRBJ2-2,NA
CASSQAPFKVPSPEAFF,TGCGCCAGCAGCCAGGCCCCGTTCAAGGTTCCGAGCCCTGAAGCTTTCTTT,NA,TRBV4-1,TRBJ1-1,NA
CASSTTGSTVDEQFF,TGTGCCAGCTCAACCACCGGGAGTACCGTCGATGAGCAGTTCTTC,NA,TRBV18,TRBJ2-1,NA
CASSPSKGGENTEAFF,TGTGCCAGCAGTCCCAGCAAGGGCGGGGAGAACACTGAAGCTTTCTTT,NA,TRBV28,TRBJ1-1,NA
CASSFSQRSLFF,TGTGCCAGCAGTTTTTCACAACGGTCCCTCTTCTTT,NA,TRBV28,TRBJ1-1,NA
CASSLAHRPPQETQYF,TGTGCCAGCAGCTTAGCCCACAGGCCCCCTCAAGAGACCCAGTACTTC,NA,TRBV7-2,TRBJ2-5,NA
CASSLAQMQYF,TGCGCCAGCAGCCTGGCACAAATGCAGTATTTT,NA,TRBV5-1,TRBJ2-3,NA
CSAGGGLGNQPQHF,TGCAGCGCCGGAGGGGGTCTGGGCAATCAGCCCCAGCATTTT,NA,TRBV29-1,TRBJ1-5,NA